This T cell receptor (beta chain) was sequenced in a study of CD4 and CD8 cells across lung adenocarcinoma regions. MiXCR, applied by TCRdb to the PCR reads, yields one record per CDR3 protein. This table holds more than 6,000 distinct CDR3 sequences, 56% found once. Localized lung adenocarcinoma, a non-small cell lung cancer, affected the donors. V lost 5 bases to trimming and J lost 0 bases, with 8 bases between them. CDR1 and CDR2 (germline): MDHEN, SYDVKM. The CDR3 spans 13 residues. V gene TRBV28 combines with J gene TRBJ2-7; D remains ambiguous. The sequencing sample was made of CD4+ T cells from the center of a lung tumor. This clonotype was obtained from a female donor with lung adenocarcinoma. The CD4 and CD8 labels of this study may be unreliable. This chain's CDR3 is CASSPLNSYEQYF. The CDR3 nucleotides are TGTGCCAGCAGTCCACTGAACTCCTACGAGCAGTACTTC.